A single sample is the source of the 17 T cell receptor beta chains below, sequenced in a study of shared clonotypes between healthy human individuals. Method: immunoSEQ multiplex PCR; TCRdb's copy keeps in-frame clones and lacks some. Found here are roughly 510,000 clones, about 80% of them singletons; the top ten hold roughly an eighth. Sequenced sample: PBMCs. The receptors here all came from a woman in her 40s in good health. Some clones in this sample may be carry-over from other donors' samples.

The gene calls are TRBV9 and TRBJ1-2; the D gene is possibly TRBD1 (6 bases). Deletions cut 7 bases from V and 0 bases from J, with 10 bases between. Germline V lookup: CDR1 SGDLS, CDR2 YYNGEE. The CDR3 totals 13 residues. CDR3 bases: TGTGCCAGCCGGGACACAACTAACTATGGCTACACCTTC. Encoded protein: CASRDTTNYGYTF.

This clone was seen a handful of times. V is TRBV5-6 and J is TRBJ2-3; unclear D gene. CDR1 and CDR2 (germline): SGHDT, YYEEEE. The CDR3 length is 14 residues. Between the trimmed V and J ends, which lost 4 bases and 3 bases, there was a span of 12 bases. CDR3 sequence: CASSLLHRTDTQYF. CDR3 DNA sequence: TGTGCCAGCAGCCTGTTGCACAGAACAGATACGCAGTATTTT.

The J gene is TRBJ2-7, the V gene TRBV29-1; 15 bases fit TRBD2. This CDR3 is 15 amino acids long. V shed 6 bases and J 5 bases; nucleotides not matched to a gene: 8. In germline, CDR1 is SQVTM, CDR2 ANQGSEA. The CDR3 DNA is TGCAGCGTCGCCGGGACTAGCGGGAGGTTGGACGAGCAGTACTTC. This translates into CSVAGTSGRLDEQYF.

The rearrangement links TRBV30 to TRBJ2-5; D perhaps matches TRBD1 (5 bases). The germline V and J ends were trimmed by 2 bases and 1 base, with 11 bases remaining between them. The CDR3 contains 14 residues. CDR1 GTSNPN and CDR2 SVGIG come from the germline V gene (reference sequence). The chain's CDR3 is CAWSPGMVQETQYF. The CDR3 DNA is TGTGCCTGGAGTCCAGGGATGGTCCAAGAGACCCAGTACTTC.

V usage is TRBV19 and J usage is TRBJ1-5; D is unclear. The ends were cut back, 4 bases at V and 2 bases at J, with 15 bases in the middle. CDR1 and CDR2 from the germline V gene are LNHDA and SQIVND (reference sequence). CDR3 length equals 16 residues. The CDR3 DNA is TGTGCCAGTAGTACATTGGTTTGGAAGCGCAATCAGCCCCAGCATTTT. Translating it yields CASSTLVWKRNQPQHF.

The rearrangement links TRBV5-1 to TRBJ1-1; maybe TRBD1 (5 bases). The V end lost 5 bases, the J end lost 1 base, and 9 bases lay between the germline ends. The CDR3 consists of 13 residues. Germline CDR1 is SGHRS and CDR2 is YFSETQ. In nucleotides, the CDR3 is TGCGCCAGCAGTTCTGGACAGAACACTGAAGCTTTCTTT. As protein: CASSSGQNTEAFF.

The V call is TRBV4-1, the J call TRBJ1-2; no clear D. CDR1 and CDR2 (germline): MGHRA, YSYEKL. The CDR3 length is 15 residues. V was clipped by 2 bases and J by 4 bases, with 14 bases between them. CDR3 loop: CASSQPVRGIYGYTF. The CDR3 DNA is TGCGCCAGCAGCCAACCCGTCAGAGGGATCTATGGCTACACCTTC.

The chain recombines TRBV6-1 with TRBJ2-7, with D possibly being TRBD1 or TRBD2 (5 bases each). CDR1 and CDR2 (germline): MNHNS, SASEGT. The CDR3 extends over 17 amino acids. The V gene lost 3 bases and the J gene lost 3 bases, with 21 bases spanning the gap. The CDR3 DNA reads as TGTGCCAGCAGTGATCCTTCAACCTGGGGGACCTTCTACGAGCAGTACTTC. Protein sequence: CASSDPSTWGTFYEQYF.

This clone has only one observation. The chain employs TRBV6-1 and TRBJ2-3; maybe TRBD2 (6 bases). There are 14 residues in the CDR3. Trimming shortened V by 3 bases and J by 9 bases, and 16 bases separated the two germline ends. Germline CDR1 reads MNHNS; CDR2 reads SASEGT. CDR3 region: CASSDWGEGNTQYF. The DNA of the CDR3 is TGTGCCAGCAGTGATTGGGGGGAAGGAAACACGCAGTATTTT.

The chain links TRBV19 to TRBJ2-3; D is perhaps TRBD1 (6 bases). Germline CDR1 LNHDA, CDR2 SQIVND (reference sequence). Trimming left V 9 bases short and J 0 bases short, with 22 bases between. This CDR3 contains 17 residues. For the CDR3, the DNA is TGTGCCAGCCAGAAATACGGGACATCCTCTAGCACAGATACGCAGTATTTT. It encodes CASQKYGTSSSTDTQYF. Together with reference TRBV19 and TRBJ2-3, the CDR3 gives the full variable domain: DGGITQSPKYLFRKEGQNVTLSCEQNLNHDAMYWYRQDPGQGLRLIYYSQIVNDFQKGDIAEGYSVSREKKESFPLTVTSAQKNPTAFYLCASQKYGTSSSTDTQYFGPGTRLTVL.

V is TRBV14 and J is TRBJ2-3; 8 bases are shared with TRBD2. The CDR3 is 18 amino acids. Germline lookup yields CDR1 SGHDN and CDR2 FVKESK. V shed 1 base, J shed 1 base, and the junction held 10 bases outside the gene matches. The CDR3 sequence is CASSQGAGLGFGTDTQYF. As DNA, the CDR3 is TGTGCCAGCAGCCAAGGAGCGGGACTAGGATTTGGCACAGATACGCAGTATTTT.

V gene TRBV28 combines with J gene TRBJ1-2, with TRBD1 identical over 10 bases. Germline V gives CDR1 MDHEN, CDR2 SYDVKM. The length of the CDR3 is 15 residues. V dropped 5 bases and J dropped 2; count of bases not matched to a gene: 5. CDR3 loop: CASSTRQGANYGYTF. CDR3 coding DNA: TGTGCCAGCAGTACCCGACAGGGGGCCAACTATGGCTACACCTTC.

Concerning this clone itself: This may be a read error: a much more frequent sequence differs by one nucleotide. Different DNA sequences within this sample yield the same CDR3. This rearrangement joins TRBV6-6 to TRBJ1-1; 7 nucleotides align to TRBD1. This CDR3 has 14 residues. The V gene's germline CDR1 is MNHNY and CDR2 SVGAGI (reference sequence). The CDR3 loop reads CASSYSTRGDEAFF. The CDR3 DNA is TGTGCCAGCAGTTACTCGACCAGGGGGGATGAAGCCTTCTTT.

The count of this clone is one. The V and J genes are TRBV18 and TRBJ2-2; D is perhaps TRBD1 or TRBD2 (5 bases each). Germline CDR1 reads KGHSH; CDR2 reads LQKENI. Trimming shortened V by 0 bases and J by 3 bases, and 11 bases separated the two germline ends. The CDR3 has 16 residues. CDR3 DNA: TGTGCCAGCTCACCACCGAGGGGACGGCACACCGGGGAGCTGTTTTTT. Translated: CASSPPRGRHTGELFF.

The chain couples TRBV7-9 to TRBJ2-5; 8 bases are a match to TRBD1. In germline, CDR1 is SEHNR, CDR2 FQNEAQ (reference sequence). Germline trimming cut 5 bases from V and 5 bases from J; bases unmatched to any gene: 10. The CDR3 sequence is 15 residues long. The CDR3 sequence is CASSPGQGQTETQYF. CDR3 in DNA: TGTGCCAGCAGCCCCGGACAGGGCCAAACGGAGACCCAGTACTTC.

This clone was counted a few times. V gene TRBV10-3 combines with J gene TRBJ1-5; TRBD1 matches at 8 bases. Germline CDR1 ENHRY, CDR2 SYGVKD. The CDR3 has 15 residues. Trimming took 10 bases from V and 2 from J; bases not matched to a gene: 10. CDR3 bases: TGTGCCAAACCCGACAGGGGCGATGGCAATCAGCCCCAGCATTTT. Its translation is CAKPDRGDGNQPQHF.

This chain links TRBV15 with TRBJ1-5, with D uncertain. V was pared by 0 bases and J by 8 bases, with 11 bases between. The CDR3 is 14 amino acids. Per the germline V gene, CDR1 is LNHNV and CDR2 is YYDKDF (reference sequence). CDR3 DNA sequence: TGTGCCACCAGCAGAGATTCGGGGTTGAAGCCCCAGCATTTT. This gives the protein CATSRDSGLKPQHF.